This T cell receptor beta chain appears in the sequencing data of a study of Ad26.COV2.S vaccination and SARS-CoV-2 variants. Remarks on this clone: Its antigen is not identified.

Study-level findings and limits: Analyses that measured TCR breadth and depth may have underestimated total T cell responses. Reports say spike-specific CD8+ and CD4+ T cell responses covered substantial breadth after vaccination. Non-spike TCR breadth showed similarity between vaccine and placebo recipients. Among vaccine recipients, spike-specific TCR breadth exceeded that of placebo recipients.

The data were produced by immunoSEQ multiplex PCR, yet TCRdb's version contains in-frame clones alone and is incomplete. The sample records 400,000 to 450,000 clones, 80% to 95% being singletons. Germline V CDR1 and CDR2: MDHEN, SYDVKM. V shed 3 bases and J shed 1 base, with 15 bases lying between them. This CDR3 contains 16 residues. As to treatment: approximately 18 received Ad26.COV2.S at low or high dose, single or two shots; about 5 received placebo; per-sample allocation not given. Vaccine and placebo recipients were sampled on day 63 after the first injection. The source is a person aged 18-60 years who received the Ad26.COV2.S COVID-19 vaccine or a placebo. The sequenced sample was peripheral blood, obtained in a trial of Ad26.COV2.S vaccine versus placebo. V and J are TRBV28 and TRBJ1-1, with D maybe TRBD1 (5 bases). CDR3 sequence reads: CASSFLGAPANTEAFF. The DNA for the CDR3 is TGTGCCAGCAGTTTCCTAGGGGCTCCGGCGAACACTGAAGCTTTCTTT.